This is a list of T cell receptor beta chains from one sample in a study of regulatory T cells in long-lasting Graves disease. Using its own MiXCR run on the multiplex PCR reads, TCRdb lists one record per CDR3 protein. The table includes 420,000 or so distinct CDR3 sequences, roughly a quarter detected once. The sequences come from peripheral blood mononuclear cells (PBMCs), collected when the disease was refractory, from a patient treated with antithyroid drugs. These TCRs come from a female donor with Graves disease. Both conserved end residues are part of each CDR3. Each record gives: CDR3 length, clone size, J gene, V gene, D gene, CDR3 DNA, CDR3 protein. A D gene is named only where the DNA matches it firmly. Clone sizes are given selectively: once, few, many, or a class where the clone is expanded.

13	-	TRBJ2-1	TRBV15	-	TGTGCCACCAGCAGCCGAGGGAACAATGAGCAGTTCTTC	CATSSRGNNEQFF
16	-	TRBJ2-7	TRBV20-1	TRBD1	TGCAGTGCTAGAGACTTTGACAGGGGGCCTTCCTACGAGCAGTACTTC	CSARDFDRGPSYEQYF
18	many	TRBJ1-1	TRBV7-2	-	TGTGCCAGCAGCTTAGTCGGCCGAACTCTGGGGGTTAACACTGAAGCTTTCTTT	CASSLVGRTLGVNTEAFF
15	-	TRBJ2-5	TRBV28	-	TGTGCCAGCAGTATCCTTTCGGTGGGGAAAGAGACCCAGTACTTC	CASSILSVGKETQYF
12	-	TRBJ1-1	TRBV28	TRBD1	TGTGCCAGCAGTGCGGGACAGGGCGAAGCTTTCTTT	CASSAGQGEAFF
14	many	TRBJ2-7	TRBV12-3/TRBV12-4	TRBD1	TGTGCCAGCAGTTTAATGACAGGGACCTACGAGCAGTACTTC	CASSLMTGTYEQYF
13	-	TRBJ2-4	TRBV29-1	-	TGCAGCGGATACCGGGGCGCCAAAAACATTCAGTACTTC	CSGYRGAKNIQYF
14	many	TRBJ1-5	TRBV2	-	TGTGCCAGCAGTGAATCGTCAGAAAATCAGCCCCAGCATTTT	CASSESSENQPQHF
14	-	TRBJ2-7	TRBV19	-	TGTGCCAGTAGTGGGGACGGCCATTCCTACGAGCAGTACTTC	CASSGDGHSYEQYF
14	-	TRBJ1-1	TRBV27	-	TGTGCCAGCAGTTCCCCAGGGTTGGCCGCTGAAGCTTTCTTT	CASSSPGLAAEAFF
16	few	TRBJ2-5	TRBV18	TRBD1	TGTGCCAGCTCACCACCGATGAGAGGGGGCTTGCAGACCCAGTACTTC	CASSPPMRGGLQTQYF
13	few	TRBJ2-2	TRBV19	-	TGTGCCAGTGACCCTCGAGCCACCGGGGAGCTGTTTTTT	CASDPRATGELFF
15	few	TRBJ1-5	TRBV18	-	TGTGCCAGCTCACTGGGACTTTCTAGCAATCAGCCCCAGCATTTT	CASSLGLSSNQPQHF
14	-	TRBJ1-2	TRBV28	-	TGTGCCAGCAGTCAATCGACAGCGTACTATGGCTACACCTTC	CASSQSTAYYGYTF
13	once	TRBJ1-2	TRBV29-1	TRBD1	TGCAGCGTAGCTCGACAGGGGCACTATGACTACACCTTC	CSVARQGHYDYTF
15	few	TRBJ1-3	TRBV7-2	-	TGTGCCAGCAGCAGACGGGGATTCTCTGGAAACACCATATATTTT	CASSRRGFSGNTIYF
13	many	TRBJ1-2	TRBV27	-	TGTGCCAGCAGTTCTCAGGGTTACTATGGCTACACCTTC	CASSSQGYYGYTF